The sequence of this TCR beta chain was determined in a study of cytomegalovirus exposure and HLA in healthy donors. Donors were ostensibly healthy at sampling, although undocumented immune exposures were probable. On this clone: Its cognate antigen is unknown.

Study-level findings and limits: The dataset shows that most TCR sequences were rare, while some public TCRs occurred in many donors. V- and J-gene trimming in TCR beta was tied to a missense DCLRE1C variant by an analysis performed later. Some highly shared sequence variants likely arose as a pipeline artifact.

Trimming at V came to 4 bases and at J to 9 bases, leaving 7 bases not matched to a gene. This CDR3 region has 14 residues. Germline lookup yields CDR1 WNHNN and CDR2 SYGVQD (reference sequence). PCR primers comprised 60 Vbeta and 13 Jbeta primers. The method was immunoSEQ multiplex PCR; TCRdb's version includes in-frame clones alone and lacks a portion of them. The sample shows around 88,000 clones, approximately 80% of them seen only once. The chain employs TRBV10-1 and TRBJ2-1; 9 positions agree with TRBD2. Sequences were obtained from PBMCs. This clonotype was sampled from a woman aged 40 to 55 in good health and CMV-seropositive. In DNA, the CDR3 is TGCGCCAGCAGTGTAGTAGCGGGAGTGAGTGAGCAGTTCTTC. Residues: CASSVVAGVSEQFF.